This T cell receptor (beta chain) is drawn from a study of T cells in Graves' hyperthyroidism and ophthalmopathy. Diagnoses were made from clinical symptoms, serum measures (thyroxine and TRAb), thyroid ultrasound and orbital computed tomography. Fresh peripheral blood, around 10 ml, yielded the PBMCs. There are many counts of this clonotype. Its antigen is not identified. The CDR3 is 12 amino acids. Trimming removed 5 bases from V and 7 bases from J, with 12 bases in between. Germline lookup yields CDR1 SEHNR and CDR2 FQNEAQ (reference sequence). Study results and limitations: Median prediction lead before ophthalmopathy onset was 6 to 8 months with the model. Blood shared most expanded thyroid clonotypes above 0.001.

RNA transcripts were the template for amplifying TCR beta CDR3 regions. First-round RT-PCR with HTBI primers amplified the TCR CDR3 region. Via MiXCR, TCRdb re-called the multiplex PCR reads, giving one row per CDR3 protein. The profile shows 400,000 or so distinct CDR3 sequences, over 11% of them singletons. The source material was blood. The origin of this receptor is a middle-aged man with Graves' ophthalmopathy. This chain links TRBV7-9 with TRBJ2-7; D unclear. The CDR3 DNA is TGTGCCAGCAGCCCCTTCGATGGGGAGCAGTACTTC. Protein sequence: CASSPFDGEQYF.